These 13 T cell receptor beta chains came from one sample sequenced in a study of blood T cell repertoires in COVID-19. Data came from immunoSEQ multiplex PCR; TCRdb stores just in-frame clones and leaves some out. The table lists more than 200,000 clones, roughly 87% of them singletons. What was sequenced was PBMCs or T cells enriched from blood (not recorded which). These receptors came from a man aged 30 to 45 who had recovered from COVID-19.

The chain links TRBV7-8 to TRBJ2-7, with 10 bases identical to TRBD2. Germline loops: CDR1 SGHVS, CDR2 FQNEAQ. The CDR3 consists of 12 residues. Trimming took 8 bases from V and 5 from J; bases not matched to a gene: 3. Here the CDR3 reads CASLGLANEQYF. The CDR3 DNA follows: TGTGCCAGCTTGGGACTAGCGAACGAGCAGTACTTC.

This chain uses TRBV11-3 with TRBJ2-3; D not resolved. Per the germline V gene, CDR1 is SGHNT and CDR2 is YENEEA. There are 17 residues in the CDR3. V gave up 6 bases and J gave up 3 bases, with 22 bases separating them. The DNA of the CDR3 is TGTGCCAGCAGAGACGATCCCGACCTGACTCATACAGATACGCAGTATTTT. Residues: CASRDDPDLTHTDTQYF. Full variable domain (rest looked up from reference TRBV11-3 and TRBJ2-3): EAGVVQSPRYKIIEKKQPVAFWCNPISGHNTLYWYLQNLGQGPELLIRYENEEAVDDSQLPKDRFSAERLKGVDSTLKIQPAELGDSAVYLCASRDDPDLTHTDTQYFGPGTRLTVL.

The V and J genes are TRBV29-1 and TRBJ1-6, with a weak D call TRBD1 (6 bases). The CDR3 has 15 residues. Per germline, CDR1 SQVTM and CDR2 ANQGSEA. Trimming took off 6 bases at V and 6 bases at J, with 18 bases between the two ends. This CDR3 is CSVDTGRESNSPLHF. In DNA form, the CDR3 reads TGCAGCGTGGATACAGGGCGAGAAAGTAATTCACCCCTCCACTTT.

J is TRBJ2-1 and V is TRBV7-2, with 7 bases that match TRBD1. The germline V gene encodes CDR1 SGHTA and CDR2 FQGNSA. The CDR3 contains 14 residues. V was pared by 2 bases and J by 4 bases, with 2 bases of the junction left unmatched. CDR3 bases: TGTGCCAGCAGCTTATGGGACAGTTACAATGAGCAGTTCTTC. Protein product: CASSLWDSYNEQFF.

V is TRBV28 and J is TRBJ2-5, with 7 bases lining up with TRBD2. The CDR3 runs to 14 residues. V lost 3 bases and J lost 5; bases outside the gene matches: 6. In germline, CDR1 is MDHEN, CDR2 SYDVKM. The CDR3 here is CASSLSTSWETQYF. CDR3 coding DNA: TGTGCCAGCAGTTTGTCGACTAGCTGGGAGACCCAGTACTTC.

The chain uses TRBV3-1 (or the pseudogene TRBV3-2) and TRBJ2-2; D gene uncertain. The CDR3 covers 13 residues. CDR1 is LGHDT and CDR2 is YNNKEL in the germline V gene (reference sequence). The V end lost 3 bases, the J end lost 4 bases, and 6 bases lay between the germline ends. Here the CDR3 reads CASSHGSTGELFF. CDR3 DNA: TGTGCCAGCAGCCACGGTAGCACCGGGGAGCTGTTTTTT.

V gene TRBV27 combines with J gene TRBJ1-4, with no clear D. Looked up from germline, CDR1 is MNHEY and CDR2 is SMNVEV (reference sequence). The ends were cut back, 7 bases at V and 0 bases at J, with 6 bases in the middle. This CDR3 spans 13 amino acids. CDR3: CASMTATNEKLFF. The CDR3, as DNA: TGTGCCAGCATGACTGCAACTAATGAAAAACTGTTTTTT.

This clone was counted a few times. The chain is built from TRBV18 and TRBJ2-2; 10 nucleotides line up with TRBD2. The CDR3 totals 19 residues. J lost 4 bases, V lost 2 bases, and 13 bases had no gene match. Germline CDR1 is KGHSH and CDR2 is LQKENI. CDR3 amino acids: CASSPKILAGDQGTGELFF. The CDR3 region has the DNA TGTGCCAGCTCACCAAAGATCCTAGCGGGAGATCAGGGCACCGGGGAGCTGTTTTTT.

The V and J genes are TRBV4-2 and TRBJ2-1, with TRBD2 matching 7 bases. The V gene end was trimmed by 0 bases and the J gene end by 0 bases; junction bases not matched to a gene: 2. Germline CDR1 is LGHNA and CDR2 is YNFKEQ. CDR3 length: 16 amino acids. CDR3 DNA: TGTGCCAGCAGCCAAGAAGCGGGGAGCTCCTACAATGAGCAGTTCTTC. It is translated as CASSQEAGSSYNEQFF.

The J gene is TRBJ1-1, the V gene TRBV27; no clear D gene. Germline assignment: CDR1 MNHEY and CDR2 SMNVEV (reference sequence). The CDR3 is 11 residues long. The ends were cut back, 8 bases at V and 3 bases at J, with 7 bases in the middle. The CDR3 DNA reads TGTGCCAGCCACCGAGACACTGAAGCTTTCTTT. This encodes CASHRDTEAFF.

This chain links TRBV2 with TRBJ2-2, with D possibly being TRBD1 (6 bases). Trimming removed 9 bases from V and 6 bases from J, with 14 bases in between. Germline CDR1 reads SNHLY; CDR2 reads FYNNEI. CDR3 size: 13 residues. CDR3 sequence (DNA): TGTGCCAGTAAGCCAGGGGTTTCCGGGGAGCTGTTTTTT. Translated: CASKPGVSGELFF. Looking up the rest from reference TRBV2 and TRBJ2-2 gives the full variable domain: EPEVTQTPSHQVTQMGQEVILRCVPISNHLYFYWYRQILGQKVEFLVSFYNNEISEKSEIFDDQFSVERPDGSNFTLKIRSTKLEDSAMYFCASKPGVSGELFFGEGSRLTVL.

This clone is a singleton in its sample. The rearrangement links TRBV6-5 to TRBJ1-3, with D uncertain. CDR3 size: 13 residues. CDR1 and CDR2 from the germline V gene are MNHEY and SVGAGI. V was clipped by 8 bases and J by 0 bases, with 8 bases between them. The CDR3: CASGLHSGNTIYF. The CDR3 coding sequence is TGTGCCAGCGGACTGCACTCTGGAAACACCATATATTTT.

This chain connects TRBV6-1 to TRBJ2-7; 9 positions agree with TRBD1. The ends lost 7 bases at V and 5 bases at J; junction bases unmatched: 15. CDR1 and CDR2 from the germline V gene are MNHNS and SASEGT. The CDR3 is 16 amino acids. In DNA, the CDR3 is TGTGCCAGCACTGAGGCTCCGGGACAGGGATCTCACGAGCAGTACTTC. Protein: CASTEAPGQGSHEQYF.